The present entry profiles one T cell receptor (beta chain) with its context. Antigen: not known. Produced via immunoSEQ multiplex PCR; TCRdb's table is partial and in-frame only. This repertoire shows roughly 150,000 clones, 92% found once; its top ten account for less than 4.5%. These data are taken from a study of T cell responses to AZD1222 COVID-19 vaccine. General observations from the study: Among the donors, most were white British and more were female, and clonal diversity was possibly underestimated.

Trimming took 3 bases from V and 1 from J, leaving 12 bases between them. Germline V lookup: CDR1 MDHEN, CDR2 SYDVKM. There are 15 residues in the CDR3. V and J are TRBV28 and TRBJ1-2; D is perhaps TRBD1 (5 bases). The sample in question was peripheral blood, obtained on day 0 of AZD1222 vaccination. The sequence was collected from an adult in good health. The CDR3 protein is CASSFGVTVNYGYTF. The CDR3 DNA reads TGTGCCAGCAGTTTTGGGGTGACAGTTAACTATGGCTACACCTTC.